The rows below give T cell receptor beta chains drawn from one sample of a study of blood T cells in healthy people across ages. Via MiXCR, TCRdb re-called the 5' RACE reads, giving one row per CDR3 protein. The sample carries under 2,000,000 distinct CDR3 sequences, roughly 50% recorded once. Sequencing was performed on blood. These receptors originate from a middle-aged woman in good health. The CDR3 runs from the conserved cysteine through the conserved F or W. Fields, in order: V gene, D gene, J gene, clone size, CDR3 DNA, CDR3 protein. D genes are given only for firm matches. A row's size may be missing; if present it is once, few, many or a size class.

V: TRBV12-3/TRBV12-4; D: .; J: TRBJ2-1; size: few; DNA: TGTGCCAGCAGTTTTAGCTTCAATGAGCAGTTCTTC; CDR3: CASSFSFNEQFF
V: TRBV7-6; D: .; J: TRBJ2-3; size: .; DNA: TGTGCCAGCCAAGATACAACCGGGAATACGCAGTATTTT; CDR3: CASQDTTGNTQYF
V: TRBV4-2; D: TRBD1; J: TRBJ1-2; size: .; DNA: TGTGCCAGCAACCCAGGACAGGGGAACTATGGCTACACCTTC; CDR3: CASNPGQGNYGYTF
V: TRBV18; D: .; J: TRBJ1-6; size: .; DNA: TGTGCCAGCTCACCGAAGAGAATTCAAGACAGAAATTCACCCCTCCACTTT; CDR3: CASSPKRIQDRNSPLHF
V: TRBV20-1; D: TRBD2; J: TRBJ2-1; size: .; DNA: TGCAGTGCTAGAGCCCCTAGCGGGGGAATCAGCTCCTACAATGAGCAGTTCTTC; CDR3: CSARAPSGGISSYNEQFF
V: TRBV27; D: .; J: TRBJ1-2; size: many; DNA: TGTGCCAGCAGTTTATCGGGGACCTATGGCTACACCTTC; CDR3: CASSLSGTYGYTF
V: TRBV28; D: .; J: TRBJ1-6; size: .; DNA: TGTGCCAGCACCCAGGCCGGATCACCCCTCCACTTT; CDR3: CASTQAGSPLHF
V: TRBV28; D: .; J: TRBJ1-2; size: many; DNA: TGTGCCAGCTCCTTGACCTATGGCTACACCTTC; CDR3: CASSLTYGYTF
V: TRBV6-2/TRBV6-3; D: TRBD1; J: TRBJ2-3; size: few; DNA: TGTGCCAGTCTACAGGGGGCCCCGTCAGATACGCAGTATTTT; CDR3: CASLQGAPSDTQYF
V: TRBV14; D: .; J: TRBJ1-2; size: .; DNA: TGTGCCAGCAGCCAAGATCTGAATTTCAACTATAGCTACACCTTC; CDR3: CASSQDLNFNYSYTF
V: TRBV7-2; D: .; J: TRBJ2-6; size: many; DNA: TGCGCCAGCAGCCAACAGGGCTCTGGGGCCAACGTCCTGACTTTC; CDR3: CASSQQGSGANVLTF
V: TRBV13; D: TRBD1; J: TRBJ1-6; size: .; DNA: TGTGCCAGCAGATTCGGACAGGTCACGAAAGGAGGATCACCCCTCCACTTT; CDR3: CASRFGQVTKGGSPLHF
V: TRBV7-2; D: .; J: TRBJ2-7; size: many; DNA: TGTGCCAGCAGCCTCACGGGGTACTACGAGCAGTACTTC; CDR3: CASSLTGYYEQYF
V: TRBV7-9; D: .; J: TRBJ2-5; size: .; DNA: TGTGCCAGCAGCTTAAGGGGGGCACTTGAACGGATTGAACAAGAGACCCAGTACTTC; CDR3: CASSLRGALERIEQETQYF
V: TRBV3-1; D: .; J: TRBJ1-2; size: few; DNA: TGTGCCAGTTCACAGCCGCAGTATGGCTACACCTTC; CDR3: CASSQPQYGYTF
V: TRBV11-3; D: TRBD2; J: TRBJ2-1; size: few; DNA: TGTGCCAGCAGCTTACTAGCGGGGAATGACAATGAGCAGTTCTTC; CDR3: CASSLLAGNDNEQFF
V: TRBV28; D: TRBD1; J: TRBJ2-1; size: .; DNA: TGTGCCAGCAGTCTCGGGACAGGGAGGGACAGTGAGCAGTTCTTC; CDR3: CASSLGTGRDSEQFF
V: TRBV18; D: .; J: TRBJ1-4; size: .; DNA: TGTGCCAGCTCCCCCGGCGCCCCGATTGATGAAAAACTGTTTTTT; CDR3: CASSPGAPIDEKLFF
V: TRBV10-3; D: TRBD1; J: TRBJ2-5; size: .; DNA: TGTGCCATCAGTGCCACAGGGGGCATGGAGACCCAGTACTTC; CDR3: CAISATGGMETQYF
V: TRBV7-9; D: .; J: TRBJ1-1; size: .; DNA: TGTGCCAGCAGCTTCGGGGGCGATGAAGCTTTCTTT; CDR3: CASSFGGDEAFF
V: TRBV6-5; D: TRBD2; J: TRBJ2-7; size: .; DNA: TGTGCCAGCAGTTACGGTCTAGCGGGGGGACGGTCCTACGAGCAGTACTTC; CDR3: CASSYGLAGGRSYEQYF
V: TRBV15; D: .; J: TRBJ2-3; size: few; DNA: TGTGCCACCAGCGAAAGTGTGGGATGGACGCAGTATTTT; CDR3: CATSESVGWTQYF
V: TRBV14; D: TRBD1; J: TRBJ2-5; size: few; DNA: TGTGCCAGCAGCAAGGACAGGGACCAAGAGACCCAGTACTTC; CDR3: CASSKDRDQETQYF
V: TRBV7-9; D: TRBD1; J: TRBJ2-3; size: .; DNA: TGTGCCAGCAGCTTAGCGATCAGTATGGACAGGGAGACAGATACGCAGTATTTT; CDR3: CASSLAISMDRETDTQYF
V: TRBV12-3/TRBV12-4; D: .; J: TRBJ2-3; size: .; DNA: TGTGCCAGCAGTGTAAACCCGGGCGAAGATACGCAGTATTTT; CDR3: CASSVNPGEDTQYF
V: TRBV20-1; D: .; J: TRBJ2-4; size: few; DNA: TGCAGTGCTAGAGGGACTGTTACGGGGCAGTACTTC; CDR3: CSARGTVTGQYF
V: TRBV5-4; D: .; J: TRBJ2-1; size: .; DNA: TGTGCCAGCAGCTTGGAGGAGACTCCCAGCTCCTACAATGAGCAGTTCTTC; CDR3: CASSLEETPSSYNEQFF
V: TRBV7-2; D: TRBD1; J: TRBJ2-7; size: few; DNA: TGTGCCAGCAGCTTATCCGGACAGGTATCCTACGAGCAGTACTTC; CDR3: CASSLSGQVSYEQYF
V: TRBV4-3; D: .; J: TRBJ1-6; size: .; DNA: TGCGCCAGCAGCCAAGAGACCGATCTATTCAATTCACCCCTCCACTTT; CDR3: CASSQETDLFNSPLHF
V: TRBV7-6; D: .; J: TRBJ1-1; size: .; DNA: TGTGCCAGCAGCTTATATGAGAACACTGAAGCTTTCTTT; CDR3: CASSLYENTEAFF
V: TRBV12-3/TRBV12-4; D: .; J: TRBJ2-1; size: many; DNA: TGTGCCAGCAGTATAAAGGGGGTAGTCAATGAGCAGTTCTTC; CDR3: CASSIKGVVNEQFF
V: TRBV7-2; D: .; J: TRBJ2-1; size: .; DNA: TGTGCCAGCAGCGTGATTTCCGGGACCCCGCCCTACAATGAGCAGTTCTTC; CDR3: CASSVISGTPPYNEQFF
V: TRBV20-1; D: TRBD1; J: TRBJ1-1; size: .; DNA: TGCAGTGCTGGACAGGGTCGCACTGAAGCTTTCTTT; CDR3: CSAGQGRTEAFF
V: TRBV6-2/TRBV6-3; D: .; J: TRBJ2-1; size: .; DNA: TGTGCCAGCAGTCGCCGTCTTTCCAATGAGCAGTTCTTC; CDR3: CASSRRLSNEQFF
V: TRBV20-1; D: .; J: TRBJ2-5; size: few; DNA: TGCAGCCTCAGATGGGGAGAGACCCAGTACTTC; CDR3: CSLRWGETQYF
V: TRBV29-1; D: .; J: TRBJ2-1; size: .; DNA: TGCAGCGGTCGCGGAGGGGGGGACAATGGGCAGTTCTTC; CDR3: CSGRGGGDNGQFF
V: TRBV10-3; D: TRBD1; J: TRBJ2-5; size: many; DNA: TGTGCCATCAGTGAGAGGTTCCCTCAGACAGGGTCCGAGACCCAGTACTTC; CDR3: CAISERFPQTGSETQYF
V: TRBV10-3; D: TRBD2; J: TRBJ2-5; size: .; DNA: TGTGCCATCAGCGCCGGACTAGCGGAAGAGACCCAGTACTTC; CDR3: CAISAGLAEETQYF
V: TRBV5-1; D: TRBD1; J: TRBJ2-3; size: .; DNA: TGCGCCAGCAGATCTTCCGGGACAGTCACAGATACGCAGTATTTT; CDR3: CASRSSGTVTDTQYF
V: TRBV6-1; D: .; J: TRBJ2-4; size: .; DNA: TGTGCCAGCAGTGAAGGGTTCTGGAGCGCCCTAGCCAAAAACATTCAGTACTTC; CDR3: CASSEGFWSALAKNIQYF
V: TRBV7-9; D: .; J: TRBJ2-1; size: .; DNA: TGTGCCAGCGCGGGGTCGCGAGAGCAGTTCTTC; CDR3: CASAGSREQFF
V: TRBV14; D: TRBD1; J: TRBJ2-5; size: few; DNA: TGTGCCAGCAGCCAAGGAGAGGGGGCAGAGACCCAGTACTTC; CDR3: CASSQGEGAETQYF
V: TRBV6-5; D: .; J: TRBJ2-5; size: .; DNA: TGTGCCAGCAGTTACCGGGGCAGGGACCAAGAGACCCAGTACTTC; CDR3: CASSYRGRDQETQYF
V: TRBV20-1; D: .; J: TRBJ2-7; size: .; DNA: TGCAGTGCTAGCCCGCCGTCTCGACAAATAACTTCCTACGAGCAGTACTTC; CDR3: CSASPPSRQITSYEQYF
V: TRBV25-1; D: TRBD1; J: TRBJ2-3; size: .; DNA: TGTGCCAGCAGTGATATGCAGGGGGCGCGCGCAGATACGCAGTATTTT; CDR3: CASSDMQGARADTQYF
V: TRBV5-1; D: TRBD1; J: TRBJ1-1; size: .; DNA: TGCGCCAGCAGCTTGGATTTTGACAGGGGATATACTGAAGCTTTCTTT; CDR3: CASSLDFDRGYTEAFF
V: TRBV5-4; D: .; J: TRBJ2-3; size: few; DNA: TGTGCCAGCAGCGGAGCGGGACAGCCCACAGATACGCAGTATTTT; CDR3: CASSGAGQPTDTQYF
V: TRBV6-5; D: .; J: TRBJ1-2; size: .; DNA: TGTGCCAGCAGTCCATGGGGGGAGGCTAAGAAGCGAGGCTACACCTTC; CDR3: CASSPWGEAKKRGYTF
V: TRBV10-3; D: .; J: TRBJ1-1; size: .; DNA: TGTGCCTCCTCGATGGGGGTGGAAGCTTTCTTT; CDR3: CASSMGVEAFF
V: TRBV5-6; D: .; J: TRBJ2-4; size: few; DNA: TGTGCCAGCAGCTCCTGGGGGGGCTCCAACATTCAGTACTTC; CDR3: CASSSWGGSNIQYF
V: TRBV12-3/TRBV12-4; D: .; J: TRBJ1-1; size: .; DNA: TGTGCCATCAGTGTAGTGGACGGCTCTGAAGCTTTCTTT; CDR3: CAISVVDGSEAFF
V: TRBV6-5; D: .; J: TRBJ2-5; size: .; DNA: TGTGTCAGCAGCTCTAAACCGGGGTTTTTTGGGACCCAGTACTTC; CDR3: CVSSSKPGFFGTQYF
V: TRBV27; D: TRBD1; J: TRBJ1-2; size: .; DNA: TGTGCCACCAAGACCGGGACAGGCCTTCTCAACTATGGCTACACCTTC; CDR3: CATKTGTGLLNYGYTF
V: TRBV4-3; D: .; J: TRBJ2-7; size: .; DNA: TGCGCCAGCAGCCAGAGGTTGGGGGAATCCTACGAGCAGTACTTC; CDR3: CASSQRLGESYEQYF
V: TRBV9; D: TRBD2; J: TRBJ2-1; size: few; DNA: TGTGCCAGCAGCGTAGGTGGACTAGCGGGGGGTGAGCAGTTCTTC; CDR3: CASSVGGLAGGEQFF
V: TRBV7-9; D: .; J: TRBJ2-3; size: .; DNA: TGTGCCAGGGGGGGGGGCCCGTCGCACGGCACAGATACGCAGTATTTT; CDR3: CARGGGPSHGTDTQYF
V: TRBV5-1; D: .; J: TRBJ1-1; size: .; DNA: TGCGCCAGCACCCCACGGGAGGGGGGTTGGAACACTGAAGCTTTCTTT; CDR3: CASTPREGGWNTEAFF
V: TRBV11-2; D: TRBD1; J: TRBJ2-3; size: .; DNA: TGTGCCAGCAGCTGGGGACAGGGGAGGAGCACAGATACGCAGTATTTT; CDR3: CASSWGQGRSTDTQYF
V: TRBV6-2/TRBV6-3; D: TRBD2; J: TRBJ2-7; size: .; DNA: TGTGCCAGCATCCGAGCGGGGGCGAAGGAGCAGTACTTC; CDR3: CASIRAGAKEQYF